The 20 T cell receptor beta chains in this list originate from one sample, sequenced in a study of CD8 T cell repertoires and HIV-1 epitope variants (dated by TCRdb to 2018 to 2021). The library was made by the immunoSEQ multiplex PCR assay. In its TCRdb copy, this immuneACCESS table keeps in-frame sequences only and misses some clones. Where compared with another copy, unresolved V genes explain less than half of these, and the others have no known cause. In all, the sample holds roughly 3,000 clones, and about 70% of those were seen once. The leading ten clones occupy 35% to 45% of the sample. Their recognized antigens are unknown. The sample was cultured CD8+ T cells derived from PBMCs. Source of these receptors: a male donor with HIV.

V is TRBV5-6 and J is TRBJ2-1, with 9 bases identical to TRBD2. CDR1 is SGHDT, CDR2 YYEEEE, per germline. The V segment lost 5 bases and the J segment 0 bases; nucleotides outside the gene matches: 3. The CDR3 length is 15 residues. In DNA, the CDR3 is TGTGCCAGCAGTCAGCGGGAGGTCTCCTACAATGAGCAGTTCTTC. Translation gives CASSQREVSYNEQFF. The full variable domain, rest sourced from reference TRBV5-6 and TRBJ2-1, is DAGVTQSPTHLIKTRGQQVTLRCSPKSGHDTVSWYQQALGQGPQFIFQYYEEEERQRGNFPDRFSGHQFPNYSSELNVNALLLGDSALYLCASSQREVSYNEQFFGPGTRLTVL.

This chain connects TRBV6-5 to TRBJ1-1; TRBD1 aligns across 10 bases. V dropped 0 bases and J dropped 6; count of bases not matched to a gene: 4. The CDR3 consists of 15 residues. CDR1 MNHEY and CDR2 SVGAGI come from the germline V gene. CDR3 coding DNA: TGTGCCAGCAGTTACTCGACAGGGGGCAACGCTGAAGCTTTCTTT. Translated: CASSYSTGGNAEAFF.

This chain uses TRBV5-1 with TRBJ1-5; TRBD1 agrees at 10 bases. Unmatched junction bases numbered 14, after V lost 4 bases and J lost 7 bases. The CDR3 sequence is 17 residues long. Germline lookup yields CDR1 SGHRS and CDR2 YFSETQ. Here the CDR3 reads CASSLQPRDRGGQPQHF. CDR3 DNA sequence: TGCGCCAGCAGCCTGCAGCCGAGGGACAGGGGCGGACAGCCCCAGCATTTT.

This chain connects TRBV28 to TRBJ2-3, with TRBD2 identical over 8 bases. The V gene's germline CDR1 is MDHEN and CDR2 SYDVKM. The CDR3 is 15 residues long. V was pared by 7 bases and J by 3 bases, with 9 bases of the junction left unmatched. CDR3 sequence reads: CASIGAGGVTDTQYF. CDR3 coding DNA: TGTGCCAGCATAGGGGCGGGGGGCGTGACAGATACGCAGTATTTT.

J is TRBJ2-1 and V is TRBV7-3, with D perhaps TRBD1 (5 bases). V lost 6 bases, J lost 0 bases, and 12 bases lay in between. CDR3 length: 15 residues. Looked up from germline, CDR1 is SGHTA and CDR2 is FQGTGA. The CDR3 spells CASSWRQSSYNEQFF. As DNA, the CDR3 is TGTGCCAGCAGTTGGAGACAGAGCTCCTACAATGAGCAGTTCTTC.

This chain connects TRBV10-3 to TRBJ1-4, with D hard to call. Deletions cut 0 bases from V and 5 bases from J, with 16 bases between. The V gene's germline CDR1 is ENHRY and CDR2 SYGVKD. This CDR3 has 17 amino acids. The CDR3 DNA is TGTGCCATCAGTGAGTCGATATTCGAGACGGAGAATGAAAAACTGTTTTTT. This gives the protein CAISESIFETENEKLFF.

This chain links TRBV27 with TRBJ2-7, with 14 bases fitting TRBD2. V lost 5 bases, J lost 8 bases, and 5 bases stayed unmatched. The CDR3 sequence is 14 residues long. Germline V gives CDR1 MNHEY, CDR2 SMNVEV (reference sequence). The CDR3 sequence: CASSPGTSGSKQYF. The CDR3 region has the DNA TGTGCCAGCAGTCCAGGGACTAGCGGGAGTAAGCAGTACTTC.

The chain is built from TRBV6-5 and TRBJ2-7, with D possibly matching TRBD2 (5 bases). V lost 0 bases and J 1 base, leaving 7 bases between the germline ends. The germline gives CDR1 MNHEY, CDR2 SVGAGI. CDR3 length: 14 residues. The chain's CDR3 is CASSYSGGSYEQYF. CDR3 bases: TGTGCCAGCAGTTACTCTGGCGGGTCCTACGAGCAGTACTTC.

The rearrangement joins TRBV30 to TRBJ1-4, with D hard to call. V dropped 2 bases and J dropped 7 bases, with 14 bases sitting between them. This CDR3 is 14 amino acids long. CDR1 is GTSNPN, CDR2 SVGIG, per germline (reference sequence). DNA for the CDR3: TGTGCCTGGAGTCTTGTGACCTCGGGTGAAAAACTGTTTTTT. As protein: CAWSLVTSGEKLFF.

The chain has TRBV29-1 and TRBJ1-1; TRBD1 is a possible D gene (5 bases). The germline V gene has CDR1 SQVTM and CDR2 ANQGSEA. V lost 1 base, J lost 5 bases, and 8 bases lay in between. The CDR3 runs to 12 residues. DNA of the CDR3: TGCAGCGTTGAAGGGGGGGGGACTGAAGCTTTCTTT. This encodes CSVEGGGTEAFF.

The V and J genes are TRBV2 and TRBJ1-5, with unresolved D. This CDR3 is built from 13 residues. Germline values: CDR1 SNHLY, CDR2 FYNNEI. Deletions cut 8 bases from V and 4 bases from J, with 12 bases between. The CDR3 loop is CASQSGWNQPQHF. The CDR3 bases are TGTGCCAGCCAATCGGGGTGGAATCAGCCCCAGCATTTT.

The chain carries TRBV28 and TRBJ1-1; TRBD1 matches 7 bases. Germline V CDR1 and CDR2: MDHEN, SYDVKM. With V trimmed by 2 bases and J by 5 bases, 2 bases remained unmatched. This CDR3 comprises 13 residues. This chain's CDR3 is CASSLEGATEAFF. The CDR3, as DNA: TGTGCCAGCAGTTTAGAGGGGGCAACTGAAGCTTTCTTT. The full variable domain, rest sourced from reference TRBV28 and TRBJ1-1, is DVKVTQSSRYLVKRTGEKVFLECVQDMDHENMFWYRQDPGLGLRLIYFSYDVKMKEKGDIPEGYSVSREKKERFSLILESASTNQTSMYLCASSLEGATEAFFGQGTRLTVV.

The J gene is TRBJ2-7, the V gene TRBV27; D is perhaps TRBD2 (5 bases). This CDR3 is built from 13 residues. The V end lost 6 bases, the J end lost 1 base, and 10 bases lay between the germline ends. Germline CDR1 and CDR2: MNHEY and SMNVEV (reference sequence). The CDR3 loop is CASSFGGSYEQYF. As DNA, the CDR3 is TGTGCCAGCAGCTTTGGAGGTTCCTACGAGCAGTACTTC.

V is TRBV27 and J is TRBJ2-7; D possibly corresponds to TRBD1 (6 bases). Germline values: CDR1 MNHEY, CDR2 SMNVEV (reference sequence). Between the trimmed V and J ends, which lost 3 bases and 0 bases, there was a span of 12 bases. There are 15 residues in the CDR3. In nucleotides, the CDR3 is TGTGCCAGCAGTTTGGAGGCAGGGGCCTCCTACGAGCAGTACTTC. Translating gives CASSLEAGASYEQYF.

The chain joins TRBV14 to TRBJ2-7; D is perhaps TRBD2 (6 bases). Germline CDR1 and CDR2: SGHDN and FVKESK. V was cut by 6 bases and J by 7 bases, with 10 bases left in between. This CDR3 is built from 11 residues. CDR3 residues: CASSLSGEQYF. The CDR3 nucleotides are TGTGCCAGCAGTCTTAGCGGTGAGCAGTACTTC.

The chain has TRBV27 and TRBJ2-7; 8 nucleotides line up with TRBD1. The CDR3 sequence is 14 residues long. The junction had 10 bases not matched to a gene; V was cut back by 6 bases and J by 6 bases. Germline-derived CDR1 and CDR2 are MNHEY and SMNVEV (reference sequence). CDR3 bases: TGTGCCAGCAGATTCGGACAGGGTGTCGGCGAGCAGTACTTC. It translates to CASRFGQGVGEQYF.

CDR3 coding DNA: TGTGCCAGCAGGGGTACGGTAGCGGGACGCTACGAGCAGTACTTC. Translated, it gives CASRGTVAGRYEQYF. The chain links TRBV5-6 to TRBJ2-7; the match to TRBD2 covers 8 bases. Per the germline V gene, CDR1 is SGHDT and CDR2 is YYEEEE. The CDR3 is made up of 15 amino acids. Losses at the gene ends were 5 bases for V and 3 bases for J; bases not matched to a gene: 10.

The chain combines TRBV10-1 with TRBJ2-5; TRBD1 is a possible D gene (6 bases). V dropped 2 bases and J dropped 5 bases, with 12 bases sitting between them. The CDR3 sequence is 14 residues long. Germline V CDR1 and CDR2: WNHNN, SYGVQD (reference sequence). CDR3: CASSEGQYWETQYF. CDR3 DNA sequence: TGCGCCAGCAGTGAGGGACAGTATTGGGAGACCCAGTACTTC.

The chain is built from TRBV28 and TRBJ1-4, with D perhaps matching TRBD1 (6 bases). In germline, CDR1 is MDHEN, CDR2 SYDVKM. V lost 2 bases to trimming and J lost 8 bases, with 9 bases between them. This CDR3 region has 13 residues. CDR3 nucleotide sequence: TGTGCCAGCAGTTTACCCACAGGGGAAAAACTGTTTTTT. Amino acids: CASSLPTGEKLFF. Full variable domain (rest looked up from reference TRBV28 and TRBJ1-4): DVKVTQSSRYLVKRTGEKVFLECVQDMDHENMFWYRQDPGLGLRLIYFSYDVKMKEKGDIPEGYSVSREKKERFSLILESASTNQTSMYLCASSLPTGEKLFFGSGTQLSVL.

This clone showed up just a few times. This chain connects TRBV6-6 to TRBJ2-4; D gene uncertain. V lost 4 bases and J 1 base, leaving 11 bases between the germline ends. Germline V gene data show CDR1 as MNHNY and CDR2 as SVGAGI (reference sequence). The CDR3 loop spans 15 amino acids. CDR3 coding DNA: TGTGCCAGCAGTTCCCCCGATAGGGCCAAAAACATTCAGTACTTC. Its translation is CASSSPDRAKNIQYF.